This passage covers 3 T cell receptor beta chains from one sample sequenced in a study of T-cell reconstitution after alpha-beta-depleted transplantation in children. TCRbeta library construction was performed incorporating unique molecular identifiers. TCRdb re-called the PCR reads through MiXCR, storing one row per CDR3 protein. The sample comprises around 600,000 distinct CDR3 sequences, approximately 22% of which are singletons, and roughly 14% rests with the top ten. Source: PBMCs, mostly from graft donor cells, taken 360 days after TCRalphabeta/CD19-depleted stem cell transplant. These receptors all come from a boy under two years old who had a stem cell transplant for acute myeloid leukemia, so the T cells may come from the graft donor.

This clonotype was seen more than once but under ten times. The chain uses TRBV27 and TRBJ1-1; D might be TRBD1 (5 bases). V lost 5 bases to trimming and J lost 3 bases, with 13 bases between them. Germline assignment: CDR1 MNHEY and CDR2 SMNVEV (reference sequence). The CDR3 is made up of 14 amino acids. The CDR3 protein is CASSLRGSDTEAFF. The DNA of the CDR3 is TGTGCCAGCAGTCTTAGGGGCAGCGACACTGAAGCTTTCTTT.

The CDR3 protein is CASSPPGLGETEAFF. The DNA for the CDR3 is TGTGCCAGCAGCCCGCCGGGTCTGGGAGAGACTGAAGCTTTCTTT. The chain combines TRBV11-2 with TRBJ1-1; D is undetermined. CDR1 is SGHAT and CDR2 is FQNNGV in the germline V gene. V was pared by 5 bases and J by 5 bases, with 18 bases between. There are 15 residues in the CDR3.

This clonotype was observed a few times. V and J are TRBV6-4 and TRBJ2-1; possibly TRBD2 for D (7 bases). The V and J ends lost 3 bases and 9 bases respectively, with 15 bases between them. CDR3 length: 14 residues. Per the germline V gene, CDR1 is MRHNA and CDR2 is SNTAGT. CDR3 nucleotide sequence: TGTGCCAGCAGTGATGAGGGGGGGCTCTCTGAGCAGTTCTTC. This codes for CASSDEGGLSEQFF.